The rows below give T cell receptor beta chains drawn from one sample of a study of blood T cell repertoires in COVID-19. Repertoires were generated with immunoSEQ multiplex PCR, while TCRdb's copy carries only in-frame clones and drops some. The sample has about 220,000 clones; about nine tenths are singletons. What was sequenced was PBMCs or T cells enriched from blood (not recorded which). These receptors were taken from a middle-aged woman with acute COVID-19. Each CDR3 is given with its conserved first and last residue. The order of the fields is D gene, clone size, V gene, J gene, CDR3 protein, CDR3 DNA. D genes are given only for firm matches. Clone size is not always given. Where it is, it says once, few, many or a class for expanded clones.

D: TRBD2; size: -; V: TRBV11-1; J: TRBJ2-1; CDR3: CASSLGLAGGPDEQFF; DNA: TGTGCCAGCAGCTTAGGACTAGCGGGGGGGCCCGATGAGCAGTTCTTC
D: TRBD1; size: -; V: TRBV7-8; J: TRBJ1-1; CDR3: CASSDTDRGLTEAFF; DNA: TGTGCCAGCAGCGATACGGACAGGGGACTCACTGAAGCTTTCTTT
D: TRBD1; size: -; V: TRBV6-5; J: TRBJ1-5; CDR3: CANEIRTGQNQPQHF; DNA: TGTGCCAACGAGATACGGACAGGGCAAAATCAGCCCCAGCATTTT
D: -; size: few; V: TRBV5-1; J: TRBJ2-1; CDR3: CASSLAGVYNEQFF; DNA: TGCGCCAGCAGCTTGGCGGGGGTCTACAATGAGCAGTTCTTC
D: -; size: -; V: TRBV30; J: TRBJ1-1; CDR3: CACGGRTEAFF; DNA: TGTGCCTGCGGGGGTAGGACTGAAGCTTTCTTT
D: -; size: -; V: TRBV2; J: TRBJ1-2; CDR3: CASSDGGLYGYTF; DNA: TGTGCCAGCAGTGATGGGGGACTCTATGGCTACACCTTC
D: -; size: -; V: TRBV6-2/TRBV6-3; J: TRBJ2-3; CDR3: CASSYITDTQYF; DNA: TGTGCCAGCAGTTATATCACAGATACGCAGTATTTT
D: -; size: -; V: TRBV9; J: TRBJ1-1; CDR3: CASSARANTEAFF; DNA: TGTGCCAGCAGCGCCAGGGCGAACACTGAAGCTTTCTTT
D: -; size: -; V: TRBV7-9; J: TRBJ1-2; CDR3: CASSVRSGSRTSNYGYTF; DNA: TGTGCCAGCAGCGTAAGATCCGGGTCTAGGACATCAAACTATGGCTACACCTTC
D: TRBD1; size: -; V: TRBV6-5; J: TRBJ1-1; CDR3: CASSTRQGREAFF; DNA: TGTGCCAGCAGCACTAGACAGGGAAGGGAAGCTTTCTTT
D: -; size: -; V: TRBV19; J: TRBJ1-5; CDR3: CASSISGAGNQPQHF; DNA: TGTGCCAGTAGTATAAGCGGGGCTGGCAATCAGCCCCAGCATTTT
D: TRBD1; size: -; V: TRBV29-1; J: TRBJ2-7; CDR3: CSVGRDRDYEQYF; DNA: TGCAGCGTGGGCCGGGACAGGGACTACGAGCAGTACTTC
D: TRBD1; size: -; V: TRBV4-1; J: TRBJ1-3; CDR3: CASSQVGGTGPFTSGNTIYF; DNA: TGCGCCAGCAGCCAAGTGGGGGGGACAGGGCCCTTCACCTCTGGAAACACCATATATTTT
D: -; size: -; V: TRBV6-5; J: TRBJ1-6; CDR3: CASRPFRDYNSPLHF; DNA: TGTGCCAGCAGACCTTTCCGGGACTATAATTCACCCCTCCACTTT
D: -; size: -; V: TRBV15; J: TRBJ2-7; CDR3: CATSRDIGTETYEQYF; DNA: TGTGCCACCAGCAGAGATATAGGCACGGAGACCTACGAGCAGTACTTC
D: -; size: -; V: TRBV5-1; J: TRBJ2-6; CDR3: CASSLVGAGANVLTF; DNA: TGCGCCAGCAGCTTGGTCGGTGCTGGGGCCAACGTCCTGACTTTC
D: -; size: -; V: TRBV12-3/TRBV12-4; J: TRBJ1-2; CDR3: CASSLAGEGGYTF; DNA: TGTGCCAGCAGCCTAGCAGGGGAGGGTGGCTACACCTTC
D: -; size: -; V: TRBV12-5; J: TRBJ1-1; CDR3: CASGLVLGNPNTEAFF; DNA: TGTGCTAGTGGTTTGGTACTAGGGAACCCGAACACTGAAGCTTTCTTT
D: -; size: -; V: TRBV18; J: TRBJ2-1; CDR3: CASSPSSGSEQFF; DNA: TGTGCCAGCTCACCGTCCTCGGGTTCTGAGCAGTTCTTC
D: TRBD2; size: -; V: TRBV10-3; J: TRBJ2-1; CDR3: CAISELAGGGNEQFF; DNA: TGTGCCATCAGTGAGCTGGCGGGGGGTGGGAATGAGCAGTTCTTC
D: -; size: -; V: TRBV5-1; J: TRBJ2-3; CDR3: CASSLTQAVSLSADTQYF; DNA: TGCGCCAGCAGCTTAACACAGGCTGTTTCCTTATCGGCAGATACGCAGTATTTT
D: TRBD1; size: few; V: TRBV7-6; J: TRBJ1-1; CDR3: CASSSLPGQGNEAFF; DNA: TGTGCCAGCAGCTCTCTGCCGGGACAGGGAAATGAAGCTTTCTTT
D: -; size: -; V: TRBV3-1/TRBV3-2; J: TRBJ2-2; CDR3: CASSQVLGTLNTGELFF; DNA: TGTGCCAGCAGCCAAGTTCTCGGGACACTTAACACCGGGGAGCTGTTTTTT
D: TRBD2; size: -; V: TRBV11-2; J: TRBJ2-3; CDR3: CASSLGGLAIDTQYF; DNA: TGTGCCAGCAGCTTAGGGGGACTAGCAATAGATACGCAGTATTTT
D: -; size: few; V: TRBV5-1; J: TRBJ2-5; CDR3: CASSLGDRGLIGTQYF; DNA: TGCGCCAGCAGCTTGGGAGATCGCGGATTGATCGGGACCCAGTACTTC
D: TRBD2; size: -; V: TRBV11-2; J: TRBJ2-3; CDR3: CASSAMTSADTQYF; DNA: TGTGCCAGCAGCGCGATGACTAGCGCCGATACGCAGTATTTT
D: -; size: -; V: TRBV6-5; J: TRBJ2-2; CDR3: CASTEGVWGAGELFF; DNA: TGTGCCAGCACCGAAGGGGTTTGGGGGGCCGGGGAGCTGTTTTTT
D: TRBD1; size: -; V: TRBV3-1/TRBV3-2; J: TRBJ1-1; CDR3: CASSPRGRTEAFF; DNA: TGTGCCAGCAGCCCCAGGGGGAGGACTGAAGCTTTCTTT
D: -; size: -; V: TRBV10-1; J: TRBJ1-6; CDR3: CASSFGANSPLHF; DNA: TGCGCCAGCAGTTTTGGGGCGAATTCACCCCTCCACTTT
D: -; size: -; V: TRBV5-1; J: TRBJ1-1; CDR3: CASSLAIGGSRGFTEAFF; DNA: TGCGCCAGCAGCTTGGCCATTGGGGGTTCCAGGGGATTCACTGAAGCTTTCTTT
D: TRBD1; size: -; V: TRBV2; J: TRBJ1-2; CDR3: CATGTGAGYGYTF; DNA: TGTGCCACCGGGACAGGGGCCGGCTATGGCTACACCTTC
D: TRBD1; size: -; V: TRBV3-1/TRBV3-2; J: TRBJ2-3; CDR3: CASSHAGTGGRGTDTQYF; DNA: TGTGCCAGCAGCCATGCGGGGACAGGGGGAAGAGGCACAGATACGCAGTATTTT
D: -; size: -; V: TRBV6-5; J: TRBJ1-1; CDR3: CASSSTGIGTEAFF; DNA: TGTGCCAGCAGTTCTACAGGAATTGGCACTGAAGCTTTCTTT
D: -; size: -; V: TRBV5-6; J: TRBJ1-2; CDR3: CASSLWDSGYTF; DNA: TGTGCCAGCAGCTTGTGGGACTCAGGCTACACCTTC
D: -; size: -; V: TRBV7-8; J: TRBJ1-4; CDR3: CASSPYRQVDSEKLFF; DNA: TGTGCCAGCAGCCCATACAGACAGGTCGACAGTGAAAAACTGTTTTTT
D: TRBD1; size: -; V: TRBV5-6; J: TRBJ2-2; CDR3: CASSGRTGGSGELFF; DNA: TGTGCCAGCAGCGGGAGGACAGGGGGGAGCGGGGAGCTGTTTTTT
D: -; size: -; V: TRBV5-1; J: TRBJ1-1; CDR3: CASSLGQVFLNTEAFF; DNA: TGCGCCAGCAGCTTGGGACAGGTTTTTTTGAACACTGAAGCTTTCTTT
D: -; size: -; V: TRBV5-5; J: TRBJ1-1; CDR3: CASSLGARGKNTEAFF; DNA: TGTGCCAGCAGCTTGGGAGCCAGGGGTAAGAACACTGAAGCTTTCTTT
D: TRBD2; size: -; V: TRBV19; J: TRBJ2-1; CDR3: CASSMRATSGLGEQFF; DNA: TGTGCCAGTAGTATGAGAGCGACTAGCGGTCTCGGGGAGCAGTTCTTC
D: -; size: -; V: TRBV14; J: TRBJ1-1; CDR3: CASSQAAKGIEAFF; DNA: TGTGCCAGCAGCCAAGCGGCTAAGGGGATTGAAGCTTTCTTT
D: -; size: -; V: TRBV11-2; J: TRBJ1-1; CDR3: CASSPSGGAEAFF; DNA: TGTGCCAGCAGCCCTTCGGGGGGAGCTGAAGCTTTCTTT
D: -; size: -; V: TRBV19; J: TRBJ1-1; CDR3: CASSWRIGYTEAFF; DNA: TGTGCCAGTAGTTGGCGGATCGGGTACACTGAAGCTTTCTTT
D: -; size: -; V: TRBV29-1; J: TRBJ1-1; CDR3: CSVERLWTEAAFF; DNA: TGCAGCGTGGAACGACTATGGACAGAGGCAGCTTTCTTT
D: -; size: -; V: TRBV5-5; J: TRBJ1-2; CDR3: CASSLGGGYGYTF; DNA: TGTGCCAGCAGCTTGGGGGGAGGCTATGGCTACACCTTC
D: TRBD2; size: few; V: TRBV11-2; J: TRBJ2-1; CDR3: CASSSRVGGDYNEQFF; DNA: TGTGCCAGCAGCTCCCGGGTGGGGGGGGACTACAATGAGCAGTTCTTC
D: -; size: few; V: TRBV19; J: TRBJ1-2; CDR3: CASSISGEGSPTF; DNA: TGTGCCAGTAGTATATCTGGAGAGGGCTCGCCGACCTTC
D: -; size: -; V: TRBV7-9; J: TRBJ1-4; CDR3: CASSLGAGNEKLFF; DNA: TGTGCCAGCAGCTTAGGAGCAGGGAATGAAAAACTGTTTTTT
D: -; size: -; V: TRBV2; J: TRBJ1-2; CDR3: CASTVEGRAYGYTF; DNA: TGTGCCAGCACCGTGGAGGGTCGTGCCTATGGCTACACCTTC
D: TRBD2; size: -; V: TRBV7-2; J: TRBJ2-1; CDR3: CASSNGLAIIANNEQFF; DNA: TGTGCCAGCAGCAATGGACTAGCGATAATTGCCAACAATGAGCAGTTCTTC
D: -; size: -; V: TRBV2; J: TRBJ1-1; CDR3: CASSGSTDVSGTEAFF; DNA: TGTGCCAGCAGTGGTTCGACAGATGTTTCGGGCACTGAAGCTTTCTTT
D: -; size: -; V: TRBV2; J: TRBJ2-5; CDR3: CASRKTQTLGTQYF; DNA: TGTGCCAGCAGAAAGACGCAGACTCTCGGGACCCAGTACTTC
D: TRBD2; size: -; V: TRBV11-3; J: TRBJ2-1; CDR3: CASSPRGGDPNEQFF; DNA: TGTGCCAGCAGCCCCCGTGGGGGGGACCCCAATGAGCAGTTCTTC